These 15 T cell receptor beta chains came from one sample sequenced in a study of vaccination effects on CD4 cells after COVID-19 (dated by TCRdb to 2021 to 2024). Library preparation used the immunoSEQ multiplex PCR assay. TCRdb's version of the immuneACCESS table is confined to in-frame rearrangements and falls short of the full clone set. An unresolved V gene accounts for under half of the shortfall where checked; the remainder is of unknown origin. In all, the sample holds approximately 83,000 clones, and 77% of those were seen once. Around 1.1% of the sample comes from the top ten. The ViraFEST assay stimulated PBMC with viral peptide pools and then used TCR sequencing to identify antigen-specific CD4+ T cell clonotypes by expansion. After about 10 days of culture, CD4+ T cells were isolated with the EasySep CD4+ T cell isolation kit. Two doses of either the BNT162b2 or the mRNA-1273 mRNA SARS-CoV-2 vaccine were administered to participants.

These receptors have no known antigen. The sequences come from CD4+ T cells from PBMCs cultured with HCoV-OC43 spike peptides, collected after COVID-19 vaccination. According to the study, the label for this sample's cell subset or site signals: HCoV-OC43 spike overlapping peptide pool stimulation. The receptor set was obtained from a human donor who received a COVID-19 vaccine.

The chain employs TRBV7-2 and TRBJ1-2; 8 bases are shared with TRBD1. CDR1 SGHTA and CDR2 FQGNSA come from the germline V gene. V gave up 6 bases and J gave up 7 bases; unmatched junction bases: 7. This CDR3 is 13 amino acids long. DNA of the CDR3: TGTGCCAGCAGTCCGGCAGGGGGCGTTGGCTACACCTTC. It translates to CASSPAGGVGYTF. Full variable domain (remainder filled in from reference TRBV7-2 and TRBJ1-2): GAGVSQSPSNKVTEKGKDVELRCDPISGHTALYWYRQSLGQGLEFLIYFQGNSAPDKSGLPSDRFSAERTGGSVSTLTIQRTQQEDSAVYLCASSPAGGVGYTFGSGTRLTVV.

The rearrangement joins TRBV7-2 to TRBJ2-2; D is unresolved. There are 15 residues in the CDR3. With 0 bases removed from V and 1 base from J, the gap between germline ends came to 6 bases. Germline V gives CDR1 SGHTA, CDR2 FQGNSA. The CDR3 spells CASSLAPGNTGELFF. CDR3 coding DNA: TGTGCCAGCAGCTTAGCGCCCGGGAACACCGGGGAGCTGTTTTTT.

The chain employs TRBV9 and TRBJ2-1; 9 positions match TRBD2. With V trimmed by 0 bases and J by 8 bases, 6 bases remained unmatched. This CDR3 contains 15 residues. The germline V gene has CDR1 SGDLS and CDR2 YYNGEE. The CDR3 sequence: CASSVELAGWDEQFF. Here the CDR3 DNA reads TGTGCCAGCAGCGTAGAACTAGCGGGTTGGGATGAGCAGTTCTTC.

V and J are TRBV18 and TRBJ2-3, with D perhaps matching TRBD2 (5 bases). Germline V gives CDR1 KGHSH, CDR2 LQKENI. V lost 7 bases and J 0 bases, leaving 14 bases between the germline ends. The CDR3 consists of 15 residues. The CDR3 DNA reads TGTGCCAGCTGTCCGACTAAAGCTAGCACAGATACGCAGTATTTT. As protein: CASCPTKASTDTQYF.

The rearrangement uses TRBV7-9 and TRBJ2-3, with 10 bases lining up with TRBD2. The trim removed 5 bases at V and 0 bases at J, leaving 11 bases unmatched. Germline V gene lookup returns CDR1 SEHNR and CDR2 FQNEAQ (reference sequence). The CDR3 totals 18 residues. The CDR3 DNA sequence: TGTGCCAGCAGCGTTACTAGCGGGGTGGTTTCTAGCACAGATACGCAGTATTTT. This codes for CASSVTSGVVSSTDTQYF. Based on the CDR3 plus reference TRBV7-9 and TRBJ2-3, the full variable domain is DTGVSQNPRHKITKRGQNVTFRCDPISEHNRLYWYRQTLGQGPEFLTYFQNEAQLEKSRLLSDRFSAERPKGSFSTLEIQRTEQGDSAMYLCASSVTSGVVSSTDTQYFGPGTRLTVL.

As DNA, the CDR3 is TGTGCCAGTAGTATTCAGTTAAGCTCCTACAATGAGCAGTTCTTC. This translates into CASSIQLSSYNEQFF. The chain couples TRBV19 to TRBJ2-1; no definite D call. Germline V CDR1 and CDR2: LNHDA, SQIVND (reference sequence). The V and J ends lost 3 bases and 0 bases respectively, with 9 bases between them. CDR3 length equals 15 residues.

The CDR3 DNA follows: TGCGCCAGCAGTAGCGGGCAGGACCTTGAGACCCAGTACTTC. Translated, it gives CASSSGQDLETQYF. The chain recombines TRBV10-1 with TRBJ2-5; weak D call: TRBD2 (6 bases). The germline CDR1 and CDR2 sequences are WNHNN and SYGVQD (reference sequence). The CDR3 totals 14 residues. V lost 5 bases, J lost 5 bases, and 15 bases lay in between.

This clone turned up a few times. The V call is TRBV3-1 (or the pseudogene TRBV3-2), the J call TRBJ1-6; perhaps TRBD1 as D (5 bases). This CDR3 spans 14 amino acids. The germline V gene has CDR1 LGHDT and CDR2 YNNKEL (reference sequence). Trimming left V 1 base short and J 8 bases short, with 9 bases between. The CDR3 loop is CASSQGRGDSPLHF. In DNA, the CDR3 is TGTGCCAGCAGCCAAGGTAGGGGAGATTCACCCCTCCACTTT.

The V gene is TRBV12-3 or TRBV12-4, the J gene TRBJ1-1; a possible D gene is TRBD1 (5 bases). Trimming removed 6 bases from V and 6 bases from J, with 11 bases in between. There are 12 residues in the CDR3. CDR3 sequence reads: CASSWGGAEAFF. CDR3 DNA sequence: TGTGCCAGCAGCTGGGGGGGGGCTGAAGCTTTCTTT.

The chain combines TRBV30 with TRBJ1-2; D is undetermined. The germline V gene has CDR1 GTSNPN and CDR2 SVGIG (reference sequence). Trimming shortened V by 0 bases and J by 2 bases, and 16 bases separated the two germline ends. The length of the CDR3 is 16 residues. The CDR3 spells CAWSVLDGGRNYGYTF. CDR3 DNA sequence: TGTGCCTGGAGTGTATTAGACGGCGGGAGGAACTATGGCTACACCTTC.

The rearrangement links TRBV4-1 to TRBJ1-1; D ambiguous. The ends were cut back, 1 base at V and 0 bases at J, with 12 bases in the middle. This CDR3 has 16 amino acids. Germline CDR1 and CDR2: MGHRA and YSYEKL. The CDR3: CASSQGRGQLNTEAFF. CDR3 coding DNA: TGCGCCAGCAGCCAAGGGCGCGGCCAGCTGAACACTGAAGCTTTCTTT.

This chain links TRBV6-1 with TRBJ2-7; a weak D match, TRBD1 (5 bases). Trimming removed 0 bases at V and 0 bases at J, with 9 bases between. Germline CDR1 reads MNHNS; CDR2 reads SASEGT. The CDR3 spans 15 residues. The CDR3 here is CASSEAGESSYEQYV. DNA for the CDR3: TGTGCCAGCAGTGAAGCAGGGGAAAGCTCCTACGAGCAGTACGTC.

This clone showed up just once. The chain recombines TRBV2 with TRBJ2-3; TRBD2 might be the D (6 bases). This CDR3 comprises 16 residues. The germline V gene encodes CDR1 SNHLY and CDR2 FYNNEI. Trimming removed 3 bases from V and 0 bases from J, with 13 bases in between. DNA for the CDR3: TGTGCCAGCAGTGAGGTAGCAGGGAGGAGCACAGATACGCAGTATTTT. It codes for CASSEVAGRSTDTQYF.

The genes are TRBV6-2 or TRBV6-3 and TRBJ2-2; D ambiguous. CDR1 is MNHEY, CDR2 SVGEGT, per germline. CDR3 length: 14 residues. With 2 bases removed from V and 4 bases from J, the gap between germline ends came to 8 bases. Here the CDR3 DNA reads TGTGCCAGCAGTTACGATGGATTCACCGGGGAGCTGTTTTTT. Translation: CASSYDGFTGELFF.

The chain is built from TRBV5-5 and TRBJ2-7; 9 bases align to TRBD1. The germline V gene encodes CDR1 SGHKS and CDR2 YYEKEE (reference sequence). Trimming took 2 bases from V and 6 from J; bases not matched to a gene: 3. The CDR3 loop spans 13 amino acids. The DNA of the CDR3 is TGTGCCAGCAGCTTTGGGACAGGGATCGAGCAGTACGTC. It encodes CASSFGTGIEQYV.